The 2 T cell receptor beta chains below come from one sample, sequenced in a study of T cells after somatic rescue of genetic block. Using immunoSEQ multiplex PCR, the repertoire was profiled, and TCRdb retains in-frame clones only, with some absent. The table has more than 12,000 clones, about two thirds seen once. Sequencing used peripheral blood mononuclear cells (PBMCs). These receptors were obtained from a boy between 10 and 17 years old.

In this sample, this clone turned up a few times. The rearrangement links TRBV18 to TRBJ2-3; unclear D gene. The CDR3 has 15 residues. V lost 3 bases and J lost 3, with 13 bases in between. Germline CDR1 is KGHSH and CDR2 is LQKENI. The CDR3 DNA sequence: TGTGCCAGCTCACCCCCCGGGTCGAGGACAGATACGCAGTATTTT. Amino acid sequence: CASSPPGSRTDTQYF.

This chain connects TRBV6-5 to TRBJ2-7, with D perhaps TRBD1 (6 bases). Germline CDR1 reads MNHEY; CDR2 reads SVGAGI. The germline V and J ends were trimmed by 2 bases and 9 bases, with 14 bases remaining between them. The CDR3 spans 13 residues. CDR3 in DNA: TGTGCCAGCAGTTACAGTATACAGGGCCCGCAGTACTTC. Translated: CASSYSIQGPQYF.